The sequence of this TCR beta chain was determined in a study of blood T cell repertoires in COVID-19. Study-wide background: Collection of acute and convalescent COVID-19 samples took place in the United States, Italy and Spain. T cells, B-cell-depleted T cells, or PBMCs supplied cDNA or gDNA.

The method was immunoSEQ multiplex PCR; TCRdb's version includes in-frame clones alone and lacks a portion of them. The sample gives roughly 43,000 clones, roughly 84% of which show up once; roughly 4.4% is in the top ten. The CDR3 is 16 residues long. Germline loops: CDR1 SGHTA, CDR2 FQGNSA. J gave up 11 bases and V 0 bases, and 6 bases lay outside the gene matches. This clone was observed a handful of times. The sequence was collected from a woman in her 70s with acute or convalescent COVID-19. The V gene is TRBV7-2, the J gene TRBJ2-1, with 14 bases fitting TRBD2. Sequencing input: peripheral blood. The CDR3 DNA follows: TGTGCCAGCAGCTTAGCGCCGGGACTAGCGGGAGTCAAGCAGTTCTTC. It encodes CASSLAPGLAGVKQFF.